This TCR beta chain was captured in a study of OX40 agonist ivuxolimab in advanced cancers. Regarding the study in general: Ivuxolimab, which targeted the costimulatory receptor OX40 (CD134), was an agonistic, fully human IgG2 monoclonal antibody. Among the 50 to 55 dose-escalation patients, roughly 20 had hepatocellular carcinoma, around 15 melanoma, 9 renal cell carcinoma and 9 head and neck cancer. In the dose-escalation cohort, 75% to 90% of patients were male, and the mean age was 60 years with a range of roughly 23 to 79. Prior anti-PD-1, anti-PD-L1 or anti-CTLA-4 therapy was permitted, and 30% to 50% of dose-escalation patients had received checkpoint inhibitors. The paper reports the monotherapy dose-escalation portion (N of about 56 patients) of the phase I ivuxolimab trial. Partial responses were achieved by three dose-escalation patients, of whom one had hepatocellular carcinoma and two had cutaneous melanoma. Peripheral TCRbeta sequencing was intended to test whether TCR sequence diversity was altered and clonal T-cell expansion was caused by ivuxolimab. Intravenous ivuxolimab was administered to patients every 2 weeks at six dose levels: 0.01, 0.1, 0.3, 1.5, 3 and 10 mg/kg. The paper as a whole reports these results and caveats: In the 0.1-3.0 mg/kg groups, partial responders had among the lowest normalized peripheral clonal expansion, particularly in CD8+ T cells. After ivuxolimab, CD8+ T cells had more expanded clones than CD4+ T cells on average. Low levels of normalized T-cell clonal expansion were also seen in some patients who did not respond. The antigen specificity of the peripheral T cells that underwent clonal expansion was not determined. Clonal expansion of both CD4+ and CD8+ blood T cells was observed from baseline to week 6 at doses 0.1 to 3.0 mg/kg.

Patients with a history of autoimmune disease or receiving systemic immunosuppression were excluded from the trial. In every dose cohort, peripheral blood was drawn for TCR sequencing at baseline, cycle 4 day 1, and cycle 7 day 1. The samples were drawn from a first-in-human, open-label, multicenter phase I dose-escalation trial of ivuxolimab. Adults with locally advanced or metastatic head and neck squamous cell, hepatocellular, melanoma or renal cell carcinoma were enrolled in the trial. Before TCR sequencing, CD4+ T cells and CD8+ T cells from peripheral blood were sorted into separate populations. About this clone itself: Its antigen is still unknown. Per-base quality was not reported, and no clone a single base away is much larger than it.

To sequence the TCRbeta CDR3 region, genomic DNA was isolated from the sorted cells. The immunoSEQ Assay was used to sequence the TCRbeta CDR3 regions. TCRdb holds this immuneACCESS table with in-frame rearrangements only. Some clones are missing; in checked studies, unresolved V genes explain under half, and the rest has no known cause. Across this sample there are 60,000 or so clones, with 90% seen only once. Less than 5.5% of the sample goes to the ten largest clones. As encoded in the germline V gene (reference sequence), CDR1 is SEHNR while CDR2 is FQNEAQ. V drops 0 bases and J drops 9 bases, leaving 17 bases in between. Its CDR3 holds 15 amino acids, cysteine through phenylalanine. Only the CDR3 region is kept as DNA, spanning 45 bases read in frame from base 1.

The starting material was CD4+ or CD8+ T cells sorted from blood, obtained in a trial of the OX40 agonist ivuxolimab. The receptor comes from an adult with an advanced solid tumor such as melanoma, head and neck, liver or kidney cancer. The chain joins TRBV7-9 to TRBJ1-2; matching of 6 bases hints at TRBD1 as the D gene. The CDR3 sequence is CASSLAQTGFSSYTF. DNA sequence: TGTGCCAGCAGCTTAGCTCAAACAGGGTTCAGTAGCTACACCTTC.